This T cell receptor beta chain was identified during a study of post-analysis software for immune sequencing data. Study summary: Relapsing-remitting, secondary progressive and progressive-relapsing courses of multiple sclerosis were included. Findings and limits, study-wide: Five or six TRBV segments were more frequent in patients than controls; TRBV5-6, TRBV5-1 and TRBV20-1 belonged to this group.

CDR1 and CDR2 from the germline V gene are SGHTA and FQGNSA. V was cut by 1 base and J by 9 bases, with 12 bases left in between. The CDR3 length is 13 residues. With respect to this clonotype: Its antigen is undetermined.

Unique molecular identifiers were built into the TCR beta cDNA libraries. In TCRdb, the PCR reads were re-called with MiXCR into one record per CDR3 protein. There are roughly 700,000 distinct CDR3 sequences in the sample; about 32% occur only once, and approximately 0.55% lies in the top ten. The source material was blood. The receptor was derived from a girl under 18 with multiple sclerosis. The rearrangement joins TRBV7-2 to TRBJ1-1; no reliable D call. The chain's CDR3 is CASSLGGIPKAFF. In DNA form, the CDR3 reads TGTGCCAGCAGCTTAGGAGGGATACCTAAAGCTTTCTTT.